This T cell receptor (beta chain) came from a study of blood T cell repertoires in COVID-19. For the study at large: PBMCs, B-cell-depleted T cells, or T cells were the source of the cDNA or gDNA that made up the material.

CDR1 is SQVTM, CDR2 ANQGSEA, per germline. The V and J ends lost 6 bases and 0 bases, in that order; junction bases with no gene match: 7. CDR3 length: 15 amino acids. The authors' processing: The authors estimated nucleated cell counts from reference gene primer amplification. The table came from immunoSEQ multiplex PCR; TCRdb's copy has only in-frame clones and leaves some out. The DNA gave D and trimming, while V, J and clone size come from that table. The table records about 270,000 clones, over 75% of them present only once. The source material was peripheral blood. The source is a human donor in a cohort sampled during active COVID-19. This sequence joins TRBV29-1 and TRBJ2-2; 7 nucleotides match TRBD1. The DNA of the CDR3 is TGCAGCGTACTCGTCGGGACAGCGAACACCGGGGAGCTGTTTTTT. Encoded protein: CSVLVGTANTGELFF.